This entry lists 20 T cell receptor beta chains sequenced from one sample in a study of T cells in severe cutaneous drug reactions. Carbamazepine had induced Stevens-Johnson syndrome or toxic epidermal necrolysis in the sequenced donors. Libraries were made by iRepertoire multiplex PCR with TCR subtype-specific primers for bulk and single-cell sequencing. TCRdb reprocessed the multiplex PCR reads and stores each CDR3 protein as one record, lacking DNA. The table lists 9,500 to 13,000 distinct CDR3 sequences. The sample taken for sequencing was cells from a skin blister. These receptor sequences come from a human donor with Stevens-Johnson syndrome, a severe cutaneous drug reaction.

By frequency, this clonotype is medium-sized. CDR3 loop: CSAMIRDYFYNEQFF. The rearrangement joins TRBV20-1 to TRBJ2-1; TCRdb's D call of TRBD2 is untestable without DNA. CDR3 length: 15 residues. Germline V gives CDR1 DFQATT, CDR2 SNEGSKA (reference sequence).

This chain links TRBV12-3 or TRBV12-4 with TRBJ1-3; TCRdb's D call, TRBD1, is unchecked because there is no DNA. CDR3 length: 18 amino acids. The CDR3 sequence: CASSHSPGQGFSGNTIYF.

The chain carries TRBV20-1 and TRBJ2-5. Per the germline V gene, CDR1 is DFQATT and CDR2 is SNEGSKA (reference sequence). The CDR3 covers 12 residues. CDR3 residues: CTPWGSLKTQYF.

The chain couples TRBV29-1 to TRBJ1-2. The CDR3 covers 14 residues. CDR1 SQVTM and CDR2 ANQGSEA come from the germline V gene. The CDR3 region is CSVEATGAGYGYTF.

Considering frequency, this clonotype is medium-sized. Here the CDR3 reads CSARDRKNTEAFF. The V call is TRBV20-1, the J call TRBJ1-1. The germline gives CDR1 DFQATT, CDR2 SNEGSKA (reference sequence). The CDR3 spans 13 residues.

This clonotype is called medium-sized (0.01 to 0.1%) based on its frequency. J is TRBJ1-4 and V is TRBV12-3 or TRBV12-4. The CDR3 runs 12 residues. Here the CDR3 reads CASSLNGEKLFF.

The chain is built from TRBV20-1 and TRBJ2-3; TCRdb's assignment of TRBD2 cannot be checked, as there is no DNA. This CDR3 comprises 14 residues. Germline V gene lookup returns CDR1 DFQATT and CDR2 SNEGSKA (reference sequence). The CDR3 reads CSAGGRDLTDTQYF.

V and J are TRBV29-1 and TRBJ2-1. Germline V gene lookup returns CDR1 SQVTM and CDR2 ANQGSEA. This CDR3 is 12 amino acids long. CDR3 sequence reads: CSVAPGDNEQFF.

V gene TRBV29-1 combines with J gene TRBJ1-1; TCRdb's assignment of TRBD1 cannot be checked, as there is no DNA. The CDR3 is 13 amino acids. Per the germline V gene, CDR1 is SQVTM and CDR2 is ANQGSEA. CDR3: CSVEEGGGTEAFF.

The rearrangement links TRBV28 to TRBJ2-1; no DNA is available, so the TRBD1 call from TCRdb remains unchecked. The CDR3 spans 16 residues. The germline V gene encodes CDR1 MDHEN and CDR2 SYDVKM. The CDR3 loop is CASSLPGGGATNEQFF. The whole variable domain, remainder taken from reference TRBV28 and TRBJ2-1, is DVKVTQSSRYLVKRTGEKVFLECVQDMDHENMFWYRQDPGLGLRLIYFSYDVKMKEKGDIPEGYSVSREKKERFSLILESASTNQTSMYLCASSLPGGGATNEQFFGPGTRLTVL.

The rearrangement joins TRBV20-1 to TRBJ2-3; TCRdb returns TRBD1, unconfirmable since there is no DNA. The CDR3 extends over 13 amino acids. Germline lookup yields CDR1 DFQATT and CDR2 SNEGSKA (reference sequence). This CDR3 reads CSAHRGEADTQYF.

This chain joins TRBV29-1 and TRBJ2-1; TCRdb outputs TRBD2, but without DNA this stays unchecked. The CDR3 contains 15 residues. CDR1 SQVTM and CDR2 ANQGSEA come from the germline V gene. CDR3 protein: CSVEVPSEFYNEQFF.

This chain links TRBV20-1 with TRBJ2-2; TCRdb names TRBD1, which stays unverified in the absence of DNA. Germline values: CDR1 DFQATT, CDR2 SNEGSKA (reference sequence). The CDR3 consists of 17 residues. The CDR3 reads CSARESGQGLSTGELFF.

The genes are TRBV20-1 and TRBJ1-5; TCRdb calls TRBD1, which cannot be checked without DNA. Germline-derived CDR1 and CDR2 are DFQATT and SNEGSKA (reference sequence). The CDR3 has 17 amino acids. CDR3 in amino acids: CSASRVLGTQSNQPQHF.

The chain has TRBV20-1 and TRBJ2-5; TCRdb picks TRBD2, but there is no DNA to check that call. CDR3 size: 13 residues. Looked up from germline, CDR1 is DFQATT and CDR2 is SNEGSKA (reference sequence). The CDR3 here is CSARWGGIETQYF.

The chain links TRBV20-1 to TRBJ1-1. Germline-derived CDR1 and CDR2 are DFQATT and SNEGSKA (reference sequence). This CDR3 spans 11 amino acids. CDR3: CSAPHIPEAFF.

This chain links TRBV29-1 with TRBJ2-1; the D call of TRBD2 rests on TCRdb alone, since no DNA is present to check it. Germline CDR1 SQVTM, CDR2 ANQGSEA. The CDR3 covers 13 residues. The CDR3 spells CSVPTSGGGEQFF.

The chain is built from TRBV29-1 and TRBJ2-1; there is no DNA to check the TCRdb D call of TRBD2. Germline V lookup: CDR1 SQVTM, CDR2 ANQGSEA. The CDR3 loop spans 13 amino acids. CDR3 region: CSTPSGASGEQFF.

The chain recombines TRBV29-1 with TRBJ2-3; TCRdb picks TRBD2, but there is no DNA to check that call. The CDR3 has 14 amino acids. CDR1 is SQVTM and CDR2 is ANQGSEA in the germline V gene. The CDR3 reads CSTSGSLLTDTQYF.

The V call is TRBV29-1, the J call TRBJ1-1; TCRdb reports TRBD1, a call that lacks DNA to check it against. Germline CDR1 and CDR2: SQVTM and ANQGSEA. The CDR3 extends over 15 amino acids. The CDR3: CSVDDGPGGRTEAFF.